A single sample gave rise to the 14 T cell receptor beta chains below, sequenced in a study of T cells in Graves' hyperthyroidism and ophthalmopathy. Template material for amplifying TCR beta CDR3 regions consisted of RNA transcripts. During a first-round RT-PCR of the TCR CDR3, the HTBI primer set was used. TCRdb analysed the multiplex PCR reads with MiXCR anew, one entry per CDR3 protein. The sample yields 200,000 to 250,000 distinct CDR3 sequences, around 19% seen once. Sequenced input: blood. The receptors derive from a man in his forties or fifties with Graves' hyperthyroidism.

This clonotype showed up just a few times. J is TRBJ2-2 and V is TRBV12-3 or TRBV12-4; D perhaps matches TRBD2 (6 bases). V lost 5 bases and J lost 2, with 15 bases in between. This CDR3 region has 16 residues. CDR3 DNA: TGTGCCAGCAGTCTAGATCGGGACTTCAACACCGGGGAGCTGTTTTTT. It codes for CASSLDRDFNTGELFF.

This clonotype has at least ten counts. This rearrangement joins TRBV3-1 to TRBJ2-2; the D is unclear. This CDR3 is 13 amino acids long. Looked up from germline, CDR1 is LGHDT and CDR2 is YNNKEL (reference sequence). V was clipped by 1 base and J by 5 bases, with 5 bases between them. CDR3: CASSQVGTGELFF. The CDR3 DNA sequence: TGTGCCAGCAGCCAAGTCGGGACCGGGGAGCTGTTTTTT.

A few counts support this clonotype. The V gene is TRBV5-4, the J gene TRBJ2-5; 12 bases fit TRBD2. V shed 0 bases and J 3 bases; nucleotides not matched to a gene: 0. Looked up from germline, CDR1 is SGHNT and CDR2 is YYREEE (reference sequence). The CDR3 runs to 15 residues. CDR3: CASSLGTSGEETQYF. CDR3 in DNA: TGTGCCAGCAGCTTGGGGACTAGCGGGGAAGAGACCCAGTACTTC.

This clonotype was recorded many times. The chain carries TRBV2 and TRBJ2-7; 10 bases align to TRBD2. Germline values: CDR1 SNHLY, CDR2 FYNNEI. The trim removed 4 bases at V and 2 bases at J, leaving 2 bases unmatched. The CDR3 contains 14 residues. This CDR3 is CASSVSGGTYEQYF. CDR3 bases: TGTGCCAGCAGTGTTAGCGGGGGGACCTACGAGCAGTACTTC. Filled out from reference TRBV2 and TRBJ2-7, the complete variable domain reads EPEVTQTPSHQVTQMGQEVILRCVPISNHLYFYWYRQILGQKVEFLVSFYNNEISEKSEIFDDQFSVERPDGSNFTLKIRSTKLEDSAMYFCASSVSGGTYEQYFGPGTRLTVT.

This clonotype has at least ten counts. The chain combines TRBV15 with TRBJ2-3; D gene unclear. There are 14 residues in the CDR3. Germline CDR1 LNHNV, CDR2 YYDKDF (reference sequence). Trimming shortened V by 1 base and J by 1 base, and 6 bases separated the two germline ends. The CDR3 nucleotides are TGTGCCACCAGCAGAGCAAGGGGCACAGATACGCAGTATTTT. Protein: CATSRARGTDTQYF.

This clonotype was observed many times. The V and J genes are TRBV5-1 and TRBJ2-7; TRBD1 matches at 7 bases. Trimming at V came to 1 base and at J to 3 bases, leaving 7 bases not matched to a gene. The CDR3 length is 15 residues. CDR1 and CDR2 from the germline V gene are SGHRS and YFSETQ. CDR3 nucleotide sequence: TGCGCCAGCAGCTTGTACGGGACAGAGCACTACGAGCAGTACTTC. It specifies CASSLYGTEHYEQYF.

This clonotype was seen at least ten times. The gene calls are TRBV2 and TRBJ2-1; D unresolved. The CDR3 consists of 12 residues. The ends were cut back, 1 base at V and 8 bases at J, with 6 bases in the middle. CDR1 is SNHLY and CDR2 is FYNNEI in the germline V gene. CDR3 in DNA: TGTGCCAGCAGTGAAGGAGACTATGAGCAGTTCTTC. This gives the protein CASSEGDYEQFF.

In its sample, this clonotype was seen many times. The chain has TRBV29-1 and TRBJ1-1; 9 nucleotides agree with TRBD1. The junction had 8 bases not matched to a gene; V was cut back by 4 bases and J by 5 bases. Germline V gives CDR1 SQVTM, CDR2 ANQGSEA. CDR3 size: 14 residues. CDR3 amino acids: CSVVNRGRMTEAFF. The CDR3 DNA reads TGCAGCGTTGTCAACAGGGGGCGGATGACTGAAGCTTTCTTT.

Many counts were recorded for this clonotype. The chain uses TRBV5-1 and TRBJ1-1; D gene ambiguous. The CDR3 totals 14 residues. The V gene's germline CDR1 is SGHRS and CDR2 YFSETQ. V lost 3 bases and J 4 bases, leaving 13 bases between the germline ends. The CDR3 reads CASSSGLEGTEAFF. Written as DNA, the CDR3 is TGCGCCAGCAGCTCGGGCCTCGAGGGCACTGAAGCTTTCTTT.

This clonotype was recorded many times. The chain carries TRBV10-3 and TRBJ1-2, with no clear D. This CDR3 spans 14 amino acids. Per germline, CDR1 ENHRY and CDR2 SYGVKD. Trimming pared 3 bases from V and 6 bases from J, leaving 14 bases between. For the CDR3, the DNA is TGTGCCATCAGTGACGGGGTGTCGGGGAATGGCTACACCTTC. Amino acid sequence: CAISDGVSGNGYTF.

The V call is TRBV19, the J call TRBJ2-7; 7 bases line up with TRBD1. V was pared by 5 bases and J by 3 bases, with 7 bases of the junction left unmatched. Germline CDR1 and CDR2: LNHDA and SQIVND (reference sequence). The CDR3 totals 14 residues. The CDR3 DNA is TGTGCCAGTAGTGCTCCGGGACAGTTCTACGAGCAGTACTTC. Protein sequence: CASSAPGQFYEQYF. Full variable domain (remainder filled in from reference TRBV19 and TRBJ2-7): DGGITQSPKYLFRKEGQNVTLSCEQNLNHDAMYWYRQDPGQGLRLIYYSQIVNDFQKGDIAEGYSVSREKKESFPLTVTSAQKNPTAFYLCASSAPGQFYEQYFGPGTRLTVT.

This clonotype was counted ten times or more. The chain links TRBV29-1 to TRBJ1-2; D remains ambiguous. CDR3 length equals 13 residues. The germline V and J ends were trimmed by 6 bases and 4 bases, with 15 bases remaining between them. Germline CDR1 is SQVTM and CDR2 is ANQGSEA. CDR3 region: CSVARPTSYGYTF. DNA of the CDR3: TGCAGCGTCGCCAGACCGACAAGCTATGGCTACACCTTC.

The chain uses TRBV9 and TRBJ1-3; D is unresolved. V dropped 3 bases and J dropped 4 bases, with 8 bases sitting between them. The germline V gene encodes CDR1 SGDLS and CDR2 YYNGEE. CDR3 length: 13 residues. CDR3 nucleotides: TGTGCCAGCAGCGACCACGTAGGAAACACCATATATTTT. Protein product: CASSDHVGNTIYF.

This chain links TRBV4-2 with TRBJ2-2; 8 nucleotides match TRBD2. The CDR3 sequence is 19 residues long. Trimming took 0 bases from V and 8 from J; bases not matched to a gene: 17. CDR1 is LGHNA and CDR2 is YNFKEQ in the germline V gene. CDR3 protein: CASSQEIRAGGAWYGELFF. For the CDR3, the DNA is TGTGCCAGCAGCCAAGAGATAAGGGCGGGGGGCGCCTGGTATGGGGAGCTGTTTTTT.